This passage covers 18 T cell receptor beta chains from one sample sequenced in a study of control samples from healthy donors and cancer patients. Method: immunoSEQ multiplex PCR; TCRdb's copy keeps in-frame clones and lacks some. In the table there are about 69,000 clones, 85% to 90% of which are singletons. The specimen was PBMCs. These receptors all stem from a man aged 55 to 70 with lung cancer.

The rearrangement uses TRBV20-1 and TRBJ2-1; D call uncertain. This CDR3 spans 11 amino acids. CDR1 is DFQATT and CDR2 is SNEGSKA in the germline V gene (reference sequence). V was pared by 5 bases and J by 2 bases, with 4 bases between. The CDR3 region has the DNA TGCAGTGCTCCGACCTACAATGAGCAGTTCTTC. Translated, it gives CSAPTYNEQFF.

The V and J genes are TRBV10-2 and TRBJ1-5; D might be TRBD1 (6 bases). V was clipped by 4 bases and J by 2 bases, with 6 bases between them. The length of the CDR3 is 13 residues. Germline V lookup: CDR1 WSHSY, CDR2 SAAADI. The CDR3 sequence is CASSAGGNQPQHF. The CDR3 DNA reads TGCGCCAGCAGTGCAGGGGGCAATCAGCCCCAGCATTTT.

This rearrangement joins TRBV15 to TRBJ1-5, with D perhaps matching TRBD1 (6 bases). The CDR3 extends over 14 amino acids. V lost 5 bases and J 1 base, leaving 9 bases between the germline ends. Germline V CDR1 and CDR2: LNHNV, YYDKDF (reference sequence). The CDR3 spells CATSRGQSNQPQHF. The CDR3 DNA sequence: TGTGCCACCAGCCGCGGACAGAGCAATCAGCCCCAGCATTTT. Combining the CDR3 with reference TRBV15 and TRBJ1-5 gives the whole variable domain DAMVIQNPRYQVTQFGKPVTLSCSQTLNHNVMYWYQQKSSQAPKLLFHYYDKDFNNEADTPDNFQSRRPNTSFCFLDIRSPGLGDTAMYLCATSRGQSNQPQHFGDGTRLSIL.

As DNA, the CDR3 is TGCGCCAGCAGCTTTAGCGGGGGTCAAGAGACCCAGTACTTC. Its translation is CASSFSGGQETQYF. The chain recombines TRBV5-1 with TRBJ2-5, with 9 bases that match TRBD2. The CDR3 totals 14 residues. V lost 2 bases to trimming and J lost 2 bases; unmatched junction nucleotides: 1. The germline gives CDR1 SGHRS, CDR2 YFSETQ.

The chain employs TRBV6-1 and TRBJ2-5; D may be TRBD1 or TRBD2 (5 bases each). The CDR3 runs 12 residues. V lost 5 bases to trimming and J lost 13 bases, with 17 bases between them. Germline lookup yields CDR1 MNHNS and CDR2 SASEGT. DNA of the CDR3: TGTGCCAGCAGTCCGGACATGGGGGAGTTGTACTTC. This codes for CASSPDMGELYF.

Of note for this clone: At one of its ends the junction is not consistent with the germline gene, which may arise from a read error. The V and J genes are TRBV20-1 and TRBJ1-1; D might be TRBD1 (6 bases). CDR1 DFQATT and CDR2 SNEGSKA come from the germline V gene (reference sequence). The CDR3 length is 10 residues. As DNA, the CDR3 is TGCAGGGCTACAGGGACTGAAGCTTTCTTT. Amino acid sequence: CRATGTEAFF.

The CDR3 DNA follows: TGTGCCAGCGCCGTGGGCTCACCCCTCCACTTT. Amino acid sequence: CASAVGSPLHF. The rearrangement joins TRBV6-5 to TRBJ1-6; the D is unclear. Trimming cost V 8 bases and J 10 bases, with 9 bases left between them. The CDR3 consists of 11 residues. The germline gives CDR1 MNHEY, CDR2 SVGAGI.

The chain combines TRBV5-8 with TRBJ2-3, with 10 bases identical to TRBD1. Germline V gene lookup returns CDR1 SGHTS and CDR2 YDEGEE. V dropped 4 bases and J dropped 1; count of bases not matched to a gene: 6. CDR3 size: 16 residues. The DNA for the CDR3 is TGTGCCAGCAGCCAAGGGACAGGGGAAGGCACAGATACGCAGTATTTT. It yields the protein CASSQGTGEGTDTQYF. The full variable domain, completed using reference TRBV5-8 and TRBJ2-3, is EAGVTQSPTHLIKTRGQQATLRCSPISGHTSVYWYQQALGLGLQFLLWYDEGEERNRGNFPPRFSGRQFPNYSSELNVNALELEDSALYLCASSQGTGEGTDTQYFGPGTRLTVL.

The chain is built from TRBV7-2 and TRBJ1-2, with 11 bases lining up with TRBD1. The CDR3 length is 14 residues. Germline V CDR1 and CDR2: SGHTA, FQGNSA. Trimming at V came to 3 bases and at J to 4 bases, leaving 1 base not matched to a gene. The CDR3: CASSFGTGGYGYTF. The CDR3 region has the DNA TGTGCCAGCAGCTTCGGGACAGGGGGCTATGGCTACACCTTC.

This clone was observed a single time. This chain connects TRBV30 to TRBJ1-5; the D is unclear. The CDR3 runs to 13 residues. V lost 1 base to trimming and J lost 3 bases, with 7 bases between them. Germline values: CDR1 GTSNPN, CDR2 SVGIG (reference sequence). CDR3 nucleotides: TGTGCCTGGAGTGGGGAAATCAATCAGCCCCAGCATTTT. This translates into CAWSGEINQPQHF.

This rearrangement joins TRBV29-1 to TRBJ1-1; D is unresolved. The length of the CDR3 is 15 residues. Trimming cost V 4 bases and J 0 bases, with 15 bases left between them. Germline V gives CDR1 SQVTM, CDR2 ANQGSEA. CDR3 residues: CSVGRMSPLNTEAFF. The CDR3 DNA is TGCAGCGTTGGACGCATGTCTCCCCTGAACACTGAAGCTTTCTTT.

V and J are TRBV5-4 and TRBJ2-3; D is possibly TRBD1 or TRBD2 (5 bases each). Germline V gene lookup returns CDR1 SGHNT and CDR2 YYREEE (reference sequence). This CDR3 region has 16 residues. The V end lost 3 bases, the J end lost 0 bases, and 14 bases lay between the germline ends. The CDR3 coding sequence is TGTGCCAGCAGCTCCCTTTTGGGGGTCAGCACAGATACGCAGTATTTT. Residues: CASSSLLGVSTDTQYF.

The rearrangement uses TRBV12-5 and TRBJ1-1; TRBD1 agrees at 7 bases. CDR1 and CDR2 (germline): LGHNT, FRNRAP. V was clipped by 0 bases and J by 4 bases; unmatched bases: 5. The CDR3 is 15 residues long. For the CDR3, the DNA is TGTGCTAGTGGTTTGGTAGAGACAGGGCGCACTGAAGCTTTCTTT. Translation gives CASGLVETGRTEAFF.

The chain recombines TRBV9 with TRBJ1-2; D is possibly TRBD1 (6 bases). Germline-derived CDR1 and CDR2 are SGDLS and YYNGEE. Trimming stripped 1 base from V and 8 bases from J, with 27 bases between. The CDR3 has 18 amino acids. This CDR3 reads CASSVNLAGGGEGEGYTF. The CDR3 nucleotides are TGTGCCAGCAGCGTAAATCTCGCGGGTGGGGGTGAGGGGGAGGGCTACACCTTC.

V and J are TRBV7-3 and TRBJ1-5; 7 bases line up with TRBD1. CDR1 and CDR2 (germline): SGHTA, FQGTGA. This CDR3 is 13 amino acids long. V gave up 5 bases and J gave up 6 bases; unmatched junction bases: 4. The CDR3 nucleotides read TGTGCCAGCAGCCCTCGACAGGGTCAGCCCCAGCATTTT. Translation gives CASSPRQGQPQHF.

This chain joins TRBV7-3 and TRBJ1-1; D perhaps matches TRBD1 (5 bases). The CDR3 is made up of 16 amino acids. Germline CDR1 SGHTA, CDR2 FQGTGA. Trimming removed 0 bases at V and 1 base at J, with 12 bases between. The DNA of the CDR3 is TGTGCCAGCAGCTTAACGACGTCTGGGGGGAACACTGAAGCTTTCTTT. It is translated as CASSLTTSGGNTEAFF. Complete variable domain (other parts from reference TRBV7-3 and TRBJ1-1): GAGVSQTPSNKVTEKGKYVELRCDPISGHTALYWYRQSLGQGPEFLIYFQGTGAADDSGLPNDRFFAVRPEGSVSTLKIQRTERGDSAVYLCASSLTTSGGNTEAFFGQGTRLTVV.

The chain is built from TRBV10-3 and TRBJ2-1, with 12 bases matching TRBD2. Trimming cost V 3 bases and J 7 bases; bases outside gene matches: 4. CDR1 and CDR2 (germline): ENHRY, SYGVKD. The CDR3 is 15 amino acids. CDR3: CAISDLAGGLNEQFF. For the CDR3, the DNA is TGTGCCATCAGTGATCTAGCGGGGGGGCTGAATGAGCAGTTCTTC.

V is TRBV3-1 (or the pseudogene TRBV3-2) and J is TRBJ2-6, with 7 bases aligning to TRBD1. The trim removed 1 base at V and 2 bases at J, leaving 5 bases unmatched. This CDR3 has 17 residues. Germline V CDR1 and CDR2: LGHDT, YNNKEL (reference sequence). The CDR3 sequence is CASSQGTGPPGANVLTF. The CDR3 DNA reads as TGTGCCAGCAGCCAAGGGACAGGCCCCCCTGGGGCCAACGTCCTGACTTTC.